This T cell receptor beta chain was sequenced in a study of T cell repertoires in cytomegalovirus infection. TCRdb reanalysed the reads using MiXCR and keeps one entry per CDR3 protein. The table lists 150,000 to 200,000 distinct CDR3 sequences, around an eighth of them singletons, with around 27% in the top ten. Germline V CDR1 and CDR2: ENHRY, SYGVKD. CDR3 length: 15 residues. V shed 3 bases and J shed 4 bases, with 12 bases lying between them. This clonotype has at least ten counts. The chain links TRBV10-3 to TRBJ1-4; D is possibly TRBD1 (6 bases). The sequencing sample was made of PBMCs. This sequence originates from a human donor in good health (CMV status not recorded). Some clones in this sample may be carry-over from other donors' samples. The DNA of the CDR3 is TGTGCCATCAGTGAAGGAGGACAGTATAATGAAAAACTGTTTTTT. The encoded protein is CAISEGGQYNEKLFF.